Listed here are 20 T cell receptor beta chains from one sample, sequenced in a study of T cells in Graves' hyperthyroidism and ophthalmopathy. Researchers amplified the TCR beta CDR3 regions from RNA transcripts. In the first-round RT-PCR of the TCR CDR3, the HTBI primer set was used. In TCRdb, the multiplex PCR reads were re-called with MiXCR into one record per CDR3 protein. Of roughly 280,000 distinct CDR3 sequences listed, approximately 17% are singletons. Sequencing used blood. The receptors here all came from an older woman with Graves' ophthalmopathy.

This clonotype was seen only a few times. The chain is built from TRBV5-1 and TRBJ1-2; 9 nucleotides align to TRBD1. V trimming: 0 bases; J trimming: 8 bases; junction bases outside the gene matches: 11. Germline CDR1 and CDR2: SGHRS and YFSETQ. This CDR3 contains 16 residues. The CDR3 DNA is TGCGCCAGCAGCTTGGCCGGGGACAGGGAGGGGAGAGGCTACACCTTC. It specifies CASSLAGDREGRGYTF.

As for this clonotype: One base away lies a much larger clone, so this may be a sequencing read error. V gene TRBV5-6 combines with J gene TRBJ1-4; 8 bases agree with TRBD1. Per germline, CDR1 SGHDT and CDR2 YYEEEE. This CDR3 has 12 residues. The CDR3 loop is CASGNRGEKLLF. CDR3 sequence (DNA): TGTGCCAGCGGGAACAGGGGGGAAAAACTGCTTTTT.

This clonotype was observed a handful of times. The chain joins TRBV10-3 to TRBJ2-3; D is unresolved. The germline V gene has CDR1 ENHRY and CDR2 SYGVKD. CDR3 size: 14 residues. V lost 6 bases to trimming and J lost 2 bases, with 12 bases between them. The CDR3 DNA reads as TGTGCCATCAGGATAGACGGGTTCACAGATACGCAGTATTTT. Amino acids: CAIRIDGFTDTQYF.

This clonotype came up a few times. This sequence joins TRBV3-1 and TRBJ2-2; 9 positions agree with TRBD2. Germline V gene lookup returns CDR1 LGHDT and CDR2 YNNKEL (reference sequence). The V and J ends lost 4 bases and 1 base, in that order; junction bases with no gene match: 13. The CDR3 totals 19 residues. The CDR3 DNA follows: TGTGCCAGCAGCCTAAGGGGGGGAGGACTAGCGAAGAACACCGGGGAGCTGTTTTTT. Protein sequence: CASSLRGGGLAKNTGELFF. The whole variable domain, remainder taken from reference TRBV3-1 and TRBJ2-2, is DTAVSQTPKYLVTQMGNDKSIKCEQNLGHDTMYWYKQDSKKFLKIMFSYNNKELIINETVPNRFSPKSPDKAHLNLHINSLELGDSAVYFCASSLRGGGLAKNTGELFFGEGSRLTVL.

This clonotype was seen many times. The chain couples TRBV29-1 to TRBJ2-7, with TRBD2 matching over 16 bases. J lost 4 bases, V lost 5 bases, and 11 bases had no gene match. The CDR3 contains 17 residues. Germline V gene sequence: CDR1 SQVTM, CDR2 ANQGSEA. This CDR3 is CSVRGTSGRAAKYEQYF. The CDR3 DNA follows: TGCAGCGTTCGCGGGACTAGCGGGAGGGCCGCGAAATACGAGCAGTACTTC.

This clonotype was counted at least ten times. The rearrangement links TRBV29-1 to TRBJ2-7, with 10 nucleotides matching TRBD1. Per germline, CDR1 SQVTM and CDR2 ANQGSEA. V trimming: 4 bases; J trimming: 2 bases; junction bases outside the gene matches: 5. The CDR3 has 14 amino acids. This chain's CDR3 is CSVVGGTGAYEQYF. The CDR3 DNA sequence: TGCAGCGTTGTTGGCGGGACAGGGGCCTACGAGCAGTACTTC.

This clonotype was seen ten or more times. The chain uses TRBV12-3 or TRBV12-4 and TRBJ2-1, with 10 bases identical to TRBD1. V lost 9 bases to trimming and J lost 4 bases; unmatched junction nucleotides: 6. This CDR3 region has 14 residues. The DNA for the CDR3 is TGTGCCAGTAAACCGGGACAGGGGTACAATGAGCAGTTCTTC. Amino acid sequence: CASKPGQGYNEQFF.

This clonotype was found a few times. The rearrangement uses TRBV7-2 and TRBJ1-6, with D hard to call. The V gene's germline CDR1 is SGHTA and CDR2 FQGNSA. This CDR3 contains 17 residues. V was clipped by 1 base and J by 5 bases, with 15 bases between them. The CDR3, as DNA: TGTGCCAGCAGCTTAGTACACCAGCTACTAGATAATTCACCCCTCCACTTT. Translating it yields CASSLVHQLLDNSPLHF.

This clonotype was picked up a small number of times. The chain is built from TRBV19 and TRBJ2-7; D may be TRBD2 (5 bases). V lost 10 bases to trimming and J lost 6 bases, with 22 bases between them. Germline values: CDR1 LNHDA, CDR2 SQIVND (reference sequence). The CDR3 contains 14 residues. The CDR3 DNA reads as TGTGCCACCCAAGGCCCGGGATCCCTCTCCGAGCAGTACTTC. Translated, it gives CATQGPGSLSEQYF.

This clonotype was seen a handful of times. The chain is built from TRBV5-1 and TRBJ1-2, with 11 bases matching TRBD1. The CDR3 runs 14 residues. J was trimmed by 4 bases and V by 4 bases; bases with no gene match: 3. Germline V CDR1 and CDR2: SGHRS, YFSETQ. The CDR3 DNA is TGCGCCAGCAGCATAGGACAGGGGGCCTATGGCTACACCTTC. This translates into CASSIGQGAYGYTF.

This clonotype was seen many times. This chain joins TRBV19 and TRBJ1-2, with D unresolved. V was shortened by 3 bases and J by 4 bases, with 12 bases between the two germline ends. CDR3 length equals 14 residues. Germline values: CDR1 LNHDA, CDR2 SQIVND (reference sequence). In DNA form, the CDR3 reads TGTGCCAGTAGTATTCGAGAGAGAGCCTATGGCTACACCTTC. Its translation: CASSIRERAYGYTF.

This clonotype was seen repeatedly, ten times or more. The J gene is TRBJ1-2, the V gene TRBV6-1; the D is unclear. This CDR3 contains 14 residues. CDR1 is MNHNS and CDR2 is SASEGT in the germline V gene. V was pared by 8 bases and J by 1 base, with 14 bases between. CDR3 bases: TGTGCCAGCTCTAGGGCGGTAAATAACTATGGCTACACCTTC. Its protein is CASSRAVNNYGYTF.

In its sample, this clonotype was seen many times. The CDR3 DNA is TGCGCCAGCACGCCAAACTCAAACACTGAAGCTTTCTTT. Its translation: CASTPNSNTEAFF. V gene TRBV5-1 combines with J gene TRBJ1-1; no firm D call. CDR1 is SGHRS and CDR2 is YFSETQ in the germline V gene. The CDR3 is 13 amino acids. Deletions cut 6 bases from V and 2 bases from J, with 11 bases between.

This clonotype was observed at least ten times. This rearrangement joins TRBV27 to TRBJ2-7; TRBD2 is a possible D gene (6 bases). Germline CDR1 MNHEY, CDR2 SMNVEV (reference sequence). V shed 0 bases and J shed 5 bases, with 17 bases lying between them. This CDR3 is 16 amino acids long. The DNA for the CDR3 is TGTGCCAGCAGTTTATCCGGGGGATCCGGAATAGACGAGCAGTACTTC. Translated, it gives CASSLSGGSGIDEQYF.

This clonotype was observed many times. The gene calls are TRBV10-2 and TRBJ1-2, with D possibly being TRBD1 (5 bases). CDR1 and CDR2 (germline): WSHSY, SAAADI. The germline V and J ends were trimmed by 0 bases and 7 bases, with 12 bases remaining between them. The CDR3 has 14 amino acids. CDR3 bases: TGCGCCAGCAGTGAGTCGGCGGGGACGGCTGGCTACACCTTC. As protein: CASSESAGTAGYTF.

V and J are TRBV6-2 or TRBV6-3 and TRBJ2-7, with D possibly TRBD1 on 5 matching bases. Germline values: CDR1 MNHEY, CDR2 SVGEGT. This CDR3 region has 13 residues. V was cut by 4 bases and J by 5 bases, with 12 bases left in between. The CDR3 DNA follows: TGTGCCAGCAGTTCCCAGACAGAGCACGAGCAGTACTTC. It specifies CASSSQTEHEQYF.

This clonotype was observed many times. The gene calls are TRBV7-9 and TRBJ2-7, with a possible D match to TRBD1 (5 bases). CDR3 length: 14 amino acids. Trimming took off 6 bases at V and 3 bases at J, with 15 bases between the two ends. Germline CDR1 SEHNR, CDR2 FQNEAQ (reference sequence). This CDR3 reads CASSYRTESYEQYF. Here the CDR3 DNA reads TGTGCCAGCAGTTACAGGACGGAGAGCTACGAGCAGTACTTC.

This clonotype showed up many times. J is TRBJ1-1 and V is TRBV7-2; possible D gene TRBD1, 5 bases. V was pared by 3 bases and J by 10 bases, with 12 bases between. The germline CDR1 and CDR2 sequences are SGHTA and FQGNSA. This CDR3 spans 12 amino acids. The CDR3 nucleotides are TGTGCCAGCAGCTTGGGGGACCTGGTAGCTTTCTTT. It yields the protein CASSLGDLVAFF.

At least ten counts were recorded for this clonotype. This sequence joins TRBV6-1 and TRBJ1-1, with no clear D. The CDR3 has 12 amino acids. Germline-derived CDR1 and CDR2 are MNHNS and SASEGT. V shed 7 bases and J shed 0 bases, with 6 bases lying between them. The CDR3: CASTGLNTEAFF. CDR3 coding DNA: TGTGCCAGCACCGGTCTGAACACTGAAGCTTTCTTT.

This clonotype was recorded a few times. The V call is TRBV2, the J call TRBJ2-1; 11 bases are shared with TRBD2. Unmatched junction bases numbered 8, after V lost 4 bases and J lost 3 bases. The CDR3 is 17 amino acids. CDR1 SNHLY and CDR2 FYNNEI come from the germline V gene. In nucleotides, the CDR3 is TGTGCCAGCAGTGGTTTACTAGCGGGGGAGTTCTACAATGAGCAGTTCTTC. This translates into CASSGLLAGEFYNEQFF.